The rows below give T cell receptor beta chains drawn from one sample of a study of shared clonotypes between healthy human individuals. Method: immunoSEQ multiplex PCR; TCRdb's copy keeps in-frame clones and lacks some. Among approximately 1.5 million clones, 98% were seen once, and the ten largest hold about 0.4%. The specimen sequenced was naive CD4+ T cells sorted from blood. The receptors were gathered from a man between 25 and 39 years old in good health. Both conserved end residues are part of each CDR3. A D gene is named only where the DNA matches it firmly. A clone size is listed for some rows: how often the clone was seen (once, few, many), or a class if it is expanded.

TRBJ2-3 NA TRBV11-1 NA TGTGCCAGCTCCGGGGACACAGATACGCAGTATTTT CASSGDTDTQYF
TRBJ2-7 NA TRBV27 NA TGTGCCACATCCACAGAGCAGTACTTC CATSTEQYF
TRBJ2-1 NA TRBV4-1 TRBD2 TGCGCCAGCAGCCAAGGGCCTAGCGGGAGGTATTACAATGAGCAGTTCTTC CASSQGPSGRYYNEQFF
TRBJ1-4 NA TRBV5-1 TRBD1 TGCGCCAGCAGCTTGCTGGGACAGCGCTTTAATGAAAAACTGTTTTTT CASSLLGQRFNEKLFF
TRBJ2-1 NA TRBV5-4 TRBD2 TGTGCCAGCAGCGGAAGGACTAGCGGGAGGTCCAGCAGCGAGTCGCAGTTCTTC CASSGRTSGRSSSESQFF
TRBJ2-1 NA TRBV28 NA TGTGCCAGCAGTTTGGCTAGGTCCAATGAGCAGTTCTTC CASSLARSNEQFF
TRBJ1-1 NA TRBV21-1 NA TGTGCCTCCCGCGCGAGGGAGCCGAACACTGAAGCTTTCTTT CASRAREPNTEAFF
TRBJ2-7 NA TRBV28 TRBD2 TGTGCCAGCAGTTTACTAATTCGACTAGCGGGAGTCTACGAGCAGTACTTC CASSLLIRLAGVYEQYF
TRBJ2-2 NA TRBV9 NA TGTGCCAGCAGCGTAGGGCAGTCCGAAACCGGGGAGCTGTTTTTT CASSVGQSETGELFF
TRBJ1-2 NA TRBV2 NA TGTGCCAGCAGTGAAACGTATGGGACCTACTCCTATGGCTACACCTTC CASSETYGTYSYGYTF
TRBJ2-3 NA TRBV7-8 NA TGTGCCAGCAGCTTAGGACTCGGCACAGATACGCAGTATTTT CASSLGLGTDTQYF
TRBJ2-1 NA TRBV5-1 NA TGCGCCAGCATGATCGGAGGGAGCTCCTACAATGAGCAGTTCTTC CASMIGGSSYNEQFF
TRBJ2-1 NA TRBV7-8 NA TGTGCCAGCAGCTTAGGAAGGGGTGGGCGGTTGGGAGCTGCCTACAATGAGCAGTTCTTC CASSLGRGGRLGAAYNEQFF
TRBJ2-1 NA TRBV11-3 NA TGTGCCAGCTGCCGACAGAATAGCAACAATGAGCAGTTCTTC CASCRQNSNNEQFF
TRBJ2-1 NA TRBV7-9 NA TGTGCCAGCAGACTGGGGGGAGTAAGGCCCTACAATGAGCAGTTCTTC CASRLGGVRPYNEQFF
TRBJ2-7 NA TRBV5-8 TRBD2 TGTGCCAGCAGTTCGGGACTAGCGGGAGGCTACGAGCAGTACTTC CASSSGLAGGYEQYF
TRBJ2-1 once TRBV2 TRBD2 TGTGCCAGCAGTGAACTCTGGACTAGCGGGAGCGATGAGCAGTTCTTC CASSELWTSGSDEQFF
TRBJ2-3 once TRBV7-6 TRBD2 TGTGCCAGCAGACAAACTAGCGGGGACACAGATACGCAGTATTTT CASRQTSGDTDTQYF
TRBJ2-1 NA TRBV5-4 TRBD2 TGTGCCAGCAGCTTGGCCGGACTAGTAAGCAATGAGCAGTTCTTC CASSLAGLVSNEQFF
TRBJ1-2 NA TRBV28 TRBD1 TGTGCCAGCAGCGAAGACCCAGCGGGGACAGGGGCCTATGGCTACACCTTC CASSEDPAGTGAYGYTF
TRBJ2-5 NA TRBV9 NA TGTGCCAGCAGCCCCCCGGGACCTCACGGGGAGACCCAGTACTTC CASSPPGPHGETQYF
TRBJ1-5 NA TRBV7-9 NA TGTGCCAGCAGCTTAGGGACGCTGAGCAATCAGCCCCAGCATTTT CASSLGTLSNQPQHF
TRBJ1-1 NA TRBV5-1 NA TGCGCCAGCAGCCCCGTGAGACGATCGGGGACTGAAGCTTTCTTT CASSPVRRSGTEAFF
TRBJ2-4 NA TRBV5-1 NA TGCGCCAGCAGCTTCAGGGCCCATGAGGACATTCAGTACTTC CASSFRAHEDIQYF
TRBJ1-4 NA TRBV18 TRBD1 TGTGCCAGCTCACCGGGACAGACGGCAACTAATGAAAAACTGTTTTTT CASSPGQTATNEKLFF
TRBJ1-1 NA TRBV29-1 TRBD1 TGCAGCGCGGACAGGGGGACGGAGAACACTGAAGCTTTCTTT CSADRGTENTEAFF
TRBJ1-5 NA TRBV7-2 NA TGTGCCAGCAGCTCCTCGGGGGGGGATCAGCCCCAGCATTTT CASSSSGGDQPQHF
TRBJ2-7 NA TRBV13 TRBD2 TGTGCCAGCAGCTTAGATCAGCGGGAGTTGATCTACGAGCAGTACTTC CASSLDQRELIYEQYF